These 29 T cell receptor beta chains originate from one sample sequenced in a study of CD4 T cells in relation to SARS-CoV-2 and coronaviruses. No antigen has been assigned to these receptors. Unexposed donor CD4+ T cells date from about 2011-2019, before the COVID-19 pandemic. Isolation of CD4+ T cells took place after less than twelve days in culture. The method was immunoSEQ multiplex PCR; TCRdb's version includes in-frame clones alone and lacks a portion of them. The sample carries about 26,000 clones, roughly 81% recorded once. Sequencing was done on a sample of CD4+ T cells from PBMCs, cultured in vitro. The receptors stem from a human donor in good health.

The chain employs TRBV4-1 and TRBJ1-6; the D is unclear. Looked up from germline, CDR1 is MGHRA and CDR2 is YSYEKL. The CDR3 has 15 residues. V was cut by 0 bases and J by 13 bases, with 16 bases left in between. As DNA, the CDR3 is TGCGCCAGCAGCCAAGATCCGGTAGGGAGTCGGCCCCTCCACTTT. The encoded protein is CASSQDPVGSRPLHF.

Written as DNA, the CDR3 is TGTGCCACCACCGGGTCCTTGAACCGGCCCCAGCATTTT. Amino acid sequence: CATTGSLNRPQHF. V gene TRBV19 combines with J gene TRBJ1-5; D unresolved. Germline V gene sequence: CDR1 LNHDA, CDR2 SQIVND (reference sequence). Trimming took 10 bases from V and 9 from J, leaving 19 bases between them. The CDR3 length is 13 residues.

The chain employs TRBV9 and TRBJ2-6, with 7 positions matching TRBD1. Germline CDR1 is SGDLS and CDR2 is YYNGEE. The CDR3 loop spans 19 amino acids. V lost 5 bases to trimming and J lost 1 base; unmatched junction nucleotides: 15. The CDR3: CASSDDREMRVSGANVLTF. CDR3 coding DNA: TGTGCCAGCAGTGACGACAGGGAAATGAGGGTATCTGGGGCCAACGTCCTGACTTTC.

This sequence joins TRBV6-2 or TRBV6-3 and TRBJ1-5; no reliable D call. Germline V gene lookup returns CDR1 MNHEY and CDR2 SVGEGT. The CDR3 covers 14 residues. V was cut by 2 bases and J by 6 bases, with 11 bases left in between. This CDR3 is CASSYGRGTQPQHF. As DNA, the CDR3 is TGTGCCAGCAGTTACGGTCGGGGAACTCAGCCCCAGCATTTT.

This chain joins TRBV27 and TRBJ1-5; TRBD1 matches at 8 bases. Trimming at V came to 5 bases and at J to 5 bases, leaving 5 bases not matched to a gene. CDR3 length equals 14 residues. Per the germline V gene, CDR1 is MNHEY and CDR2 is SMNVEV (reference sequence). The CDR3 sequence: CASSPQGAHQPQHF. The CDR3 DNA follows: TGTGCCAGCAGTCCTCAGGGGGCCCATCAGCCCCAGCATTTT.

The chain links TRBV18 to TRBJ2-2, with 8 bases lining up with TRBD2. J lost 4 bases, V lost 1 base, and 5 bases had no gene match. The CDR3 sequence is 16 residues long. Germline V CDR1 and CDR2: KGHSH, LQKENI. The CDR3 DNA reads as TGTGCCAGCTCACCACGGCGGGGGGCGACCACCGGGGAGCTGTTTTTT. This encodes CASSPRRGATTGELFF.

The chain has TRBV19 and TRBJ2-3; D is undetermined. Between the trimmed V and J ends, which lost 6 bases and 1 base, there was a span of 11 bases. The CDR3 contains 14 residues. Germline V gene sequence: CDR1 LNHDA, CDR2 SQIVND (reference sequence). The CDR3 DNA is TGTGCCAGTAGCTACACCAGTGGCACAGATACGCAGTATTTT. Translated: CASSYTSGTDTQYF.

This clone was counted only a few times. The V and J genes are TRBV12-3 or TRBV12-4 and TRBJ2-7; no clear D gene. Trimming took off 4 bases at V and 10 bases at J, with 14 bases between the two ends. The length of the CDR3 is 12 residues. The CDR3 region is CASSYGALGQYF. In DNA, the CDR3 is TGTGCCAGCAGTTACGGCGCCCTTGGACAGTACTTC.

The rearrangement joins TRBV6-5 to TRBJ1-1, with a possible D match to TRBD1 (5 bases). Germline V lookup: CDR1 MNHEY, CDR2 SVGAGI. V gave up 2 bases and J gave up 0 bases, with 13 bases separating them. This CDR3 contains 16 residues. CDR3 region: CASSYLGGNMNTEAFF. CDR3 DNA: TGTGCCAGCAGTTACCTGGGGGGAAATATGAACACTGAAGCTTTCTTT.

The chain combines TRBV5-1 with TRBJ2-1; TRBD1 aligns across 7 bases. The junction had 3 bases not matched to a gene; V was cut back by 0 bases and J by 3 bases. Germline V gene lookup returns CDR1 SGHRS and CDR2 YFSETQ. The CDR3 covers 15 residues. The chain's CDR3 is CASSLAQGFYNEQFF. In DNA form, the CDR3 reads TGCGCCAGCAGCTTGGCACAGGGGTTCTACAATGAGCAGTTCTTC. Using reference TRBV5-1 and TRBJ2-1 for the parts outside the CDR3, the full variable domain is KAGVTQTPRYLIKTRGQQVTLSCSPISGHRSVSWYQQTPGQGLQFLFEYFSETQRNKGNFPGRFSGRQFSNSRSEMNVSTLELGDSALYLCASSLAQGFYNEQFFGPGTRLTVL.

DNA of the CDR3: TGTGCCAGCTGGGACAGGGCAGGCACTGAAGCTTTCTTT. Translated, it gives CASWDRAGTEAFF. The chain employs TRBV3-1 (or the pseudogene TRBV3-2) and TRBJ1-1, with 9 bases matching TRBD1. Germline V gene lookup returns CDR1 LGHDT and CDR2 YNNKEL (reference sequence). Trimming cost V 8 bases and J 4 bases; bases outside gene matches: 5. This CDR3 contains 13 residues.

The V and J genes are TRBV12-3 or TRBV12-4 and TRBJ1-4; D is unresolved. The CDR3 sequence is 12 residues long. V was clipped by 3 bases and J by 8 bases, with 7 bases between them. In DNA form, the CDR3 reads TGTGCCAGCAGTTTGGCTGGGGAAAAACTGTTTTTT. It codes for CASSLAGEKLFF.

The J gene is TRBJ1-3, the V gene TRBV6-1; D uncertain. V was shortened by 0 bases and J by 10 bases, with 7 bases between the two germline ends. CDR3 length equals 12 residues. The germline CDR1 and CDR2 sequences are MNHNS and SASEGT. The CDR3 region is CASSEALGTIYF. CDR3 coding DNA: TGTGCCAGCAGTGAAGCTTTAGGAACCATATATTTT.

This sequence joins TRBV7-6 and TRBJ1-4; no clear D gene. The germline CDR1 and CDR2 sequences are SGHVS and FNYEAQ. CDR3 length: 16 amino acids. With 9 bases removed from V and 0 bases from J, the gap between germline ends came to 17 bases. The CDR3 DNA follows: TGTGCCAGTAGTGAAGTCCCCGCCGCAACTAATGAAAAACTGTTTTTT. It translates to CASSEVPAATNEKLFF. Variable domain in full (rest from reference TRBV7-6 and TRBJ1-4): GAGVSQSPRYKVTKRGQDVALRCDPISGHVSLYWYRQALGQGPEFLTYFNYEAQQDKSGLPNDRFSAERPEGSISTLTIQRTEQRDSAMYRCASSEVPAATNEKLFFGSGTQLSVL.

The rearrangement links TRBV6-5 to TRBJ2-2, with no clear D. Looked up from germline, CDR1 is MNHEY and CDR2 is SVGAGI. The CDR3 length is 11 residues. V lost 7 bases, J lost 2 bases, and 2 bases lay in between. The CDR3 DNA is TGTGCCAGCATCAACACCGGGGAGCTGTTTTTT. Translation gives CASINTGELFF.

This clone ranks as medium-sized (0.01 to 0.1%). CDR3 in amino acids: CATTGTGVNEQFF. The CDR3 DNA reads as TGTGCCACGACCGGGACAGGGGTCAATGAGCAGTTCTTC. The rearrangement links TRBV19 to TRBJ2-1; TRBD1 agrees at 10 bases. CDR1 is LNHDA, CDR2 SQIVND, per germline (reference sequence). The V and J ends lost 10 bases and 6 bases, in that order; junction bases with no gene match: 6. The CDR3 sequence is 13 residues long.

This clone appeared a single time. The chain has TRBV11-3 and TRBJ1-3; D is ambiguous. Germline-derived CDR1 and CDR2 are SGHNT and YENEEA. The CDR3 is made up of 12 amino acids. Trimming removed 0 bases from V and 7 bases from J, with 4 bases in between. The CDR3 bases are TGTGCCAGCAGCTTAGATTCCAACACCATATATTTT. The encoded protein is CASSLDSNTIYF. The variable domain in full, completed from reference TRBV11-3 and TRBJ1-3, reads EAGVVQSPRYKIIEKKQPVAFWCNPISGHNTLYWYLQNLGQGPELLIRYENEEAVDDSQLPKDRFSAERLKGVDSTLKIQPAELGDSAVYLCASSLDSNTIYFGEGSWLTVV.

The count of this clone is one. This chain links TRBV7-2 with TRBJ2-3; 9 nucleotides match TRBD2. V was clipped by 6 bases and J by 6 bases; unmatched bases: 13. CDR1 is SGHTA, CDR2 FQGNSA, per germline. The CDR3 extends over 16 amino acids. The CDR3 loop is CASSSSGGTTTDTQYF. In nucleotides, the CDR3 is TGTGCCAGCAGTTCAAGCGGGGGGACCACCACGGATACGCAGTATTTT.

The V gene is TRBV7-2, the J gene TRBJ2-7; no reliable D call. Per the germline V gene, CDR1 is SGHTA and CDR2 is FQGNSA. The CDR3 loop spans 13 amino acids. Trimming pared 4 bases from V and 7 bases from J, leaving 14 bases between. Here the CDR3 reads CASSSSGPREQYF. In DNA form, the CDR3 reads TGTGCCAGCAGCTCGTCCGGGCCCCGGGAGCAGTACTTC.

V usage is TRBV7-2 and J usage is TRBJ2-3; D call uncertain. Germline V gives CDR1 SGHTA, CDR2 FQGNSA. The CDR3 is 15 residues long. V was pared by 3 bases and J by 0 bases, with 10 bases between. This chain's CDR3 is CASSLNNPSTDTQYF. CDR3 in DNA: TGTGCCAGCAGCTTGAATAATCCTAGCACAGATACGCAGTATTTT.

The V call is TRBV10-3, the J call TRBJ2-3; D might be TRBD2 (6 bases). V was trimmed by 5 bases and J by 2 bases, leaving 11 bases between them. Looked up from germline, CDR1 is ENHRY and CDR2 is SYGVKD. This CDR3 region has 14 residues. The CDR3 region is CAISWDWDTDTQYF. The CDR3 nucleotides read TGTGCCATCAGTTGGGACTGGGACACAGATACGCAGTATTTT.

The chain uses TRBV7-9 and TRBJ2-4, with D perhaps TRBD1 (5 bases). The CDR3 length is 16 residues. V lost 4 bases and J lost 0, with 13 bases in between. Germline values: CDR1 SEHNR, CDR2 FQNEAQ (reference sequence). The CDR3 DNA sequence: TGTGCCAGCAGCTCACAAGGGGTGGGAGCCAAAAACATTCAGTACTTC. Translated, it gives CASSSQGVGAKNIQYF.

The chain combines TRBV7-2 with TRBJ1-2; D is perhaps TRBD1 (6 bases). Germline CDR1 is SGHTA and CDR2 is FQGNSA. The CDR3 extends over 15 amino acids. V lost 5 bases to trimming and J lost 4 bases, with 17 bases between them. As DNA, the CDR3 is TGTGCCAGCAGCGTAGATTCGATACAGGGCTATGGCTACACCTTC. Translating it yields CASSVDSIQGYGYTF.

The chain combines TRBV9 with TRBJ1-6; unclear D gene. The germline gives CDR1 SGDLS, CDR2 YYNGEE. The CDR3 covers 16 residues. The V and J ends lost 0 bases and 11 bases respectively, with 18 bases between them. The CDR3 here is CASSVGGAAGSPPLHF. CDR3 nucleotides: TGTGCCAGCAGCGTAGGTGGTGCGGCGGGATCTCCACCCCTCCACTTT.

The chain carries TRBV5-1 and TRBJ2-3, with no clear D. This CDR3 contains 18 residues. With 0 bases removed from V and 5 bases from J, the gap between germline ends came to 22 bases. Germline CDR1 and CDR2: SGHRS and YFSETQ. CDR3 amino acids: CASSLALGRGPSEDTQYF. The CDR3 nucleotides are TGCGCCAGCAGCTTGGCCCTTGGTCGAGGACCCAGCGAAGATACGCAGTATTTT.

DNA for the CDR3: TGTGCCGCCAGCGAGGGAAGGGGAACTAATGAAAAACTGTTTTTT. Encoded protein: CAASEGRGTNEKLFF. The V call is TRBV6-5, the J call TRBJ1-4; D perhaps matches TRBD1 (5 bases). This CDR3 spans 15 amino acids. Germline assignment: CDR1 MNHEY and CDR2 SVGAGI. V was clipped by 11 bases and J by 1 base, with 17 bases between them.

The chain is built from TRBV7-8 and TRBJ2-5; no clear D gene. This CDR3 has 15 residues. Trimming removed 3 bases from V and 2 bases from J, with 13 bases in between. Germline V lookup: CDR1 SGHVS, CDR2 FQNEAQ. The CDR3 region is CASSFSVPPQETQYF. In DNA, the CDR3 is TGTGCCAGCAGCTTCTCCGTTCCGCCGCAAGAGACCCAGTACTTC.

This rearrangement joins TRBV5-6 to TRBJ1-2; TRBD1 agrees at 7 bases. The CDR3 spans 14 residues. The V and J ends lost 1 base and 3 bases, in that order; junction bases with no gene match: 3. Germline lookup yields CDR1 SGHDT and CDR2 YYEEEE. Written as DNA, the CDR3 is TGTGCCAGCAGCTTGATAGGGGGCGACTATGGCTACACCTTC. Translating gives CASSLIGGDYGYTF. The full variable domain, completed using reference TRBV5-6 and TRBJ1-2, is DAGVTQSPTHLIKTRGQQVTLRCSPKSGHDTVSWYQQALGQGPQFIFQYYEEEERQRGNFPDRFSGHQFPNYSSELNVNALLLGDSALYLCASSLIGGDYGYTFGSGTRLTVV.

The gene calls are TRBV9 and TRBJ2-5; 10 bases align to TRBD1. With V trimmed by 4 bases and J by 4 bases, 4 bases remained unmatched. The CDR3 loop spans 14 amino acids. CDR1 is SGDLS, CDR2 YYNGEE, per germline. This CDR3 reads CASSIGQGGETQYF. The CDR3 DNA reads TGTGCCAGCAGCATCGGACAGGGGGGAGAGACCCAGTACTTC.